This T cell receptor beta chain was observed in a study of blood T cell repertoires in COVID-19. Study context: Sites in the United States, Italy and Spain provided acute and convalescent COVID-19 samples. PBMCs, B-cell-depleted T cells, or T cells provided the cDNA or gDNA that made up the material.

CDR3 size: 16 residues. CDR1 and CDR2 from the germline V gene are SGHNT and YYREEE (reference sequence). V lost 3 bases and J lost 4; bases outside the gene matches: 4. As processed by the authors: Cell counts per sample came from amplifying reference gene primers. TCRdb's table, derived via immunoSEQ multiplex PCR, lists solely in-frame clones and lacks some. V, J and clone size derive from that table, while D and trimming were established from the DNA sequence. The sample carries about 81,000 clones, about 91% recorded once. Input material: peripheral blood. The receptor was isolated from a man between 70 and 80 years old with active or convalescent COVID-19. The rearrangement links TRBV5-4 to TRBJ2-3; 14 bases match TRBD2. As DNA, the CDR3 is TGTGCCAGCAGCTCCCGACTAGCGGGGGGGGCAGATACGCAGTATTTT. Protein: CASSSRLAGGADTQYF.